This TCR beta chain was profiled in a study of T-cell memory formation after mild COVID-19. On the study more broadly: Largely, TCR clusters stayed within a single donor. Findings of the study overall: The main location of contracting CD4+ clones was CM and EM, and that of contracting CD8+ clones was EMRA. Confirmation of SARS-CoV-2 specificity was lacking for second-wave clones peaking day 37.

TCRdb re-analysed the 5' RACE reads in MiXCR, keeping a single row per CDR3 protein. In the table there are around 340,000 distinct CDR3 sequences, around 21% of which are singletons. This clonotype was seen only a few times. Its antigen is undetermined. This CDR3 comprises 15 residues. The germline CDR1 and CDR2 sequences are SGHTA and FQGTGA. Trimming at V came to 4 bases and at J to 8 bases, leaving 8 bases not matched to a gene. V gene TRBV7-3 combines with J gene TRBJ2-1; TRBD2 matches at 10 bases. The receptor's source is an adult woman who had mild COVID-19 (a few samples of this study predate the infection). Cell type and time point are not known. Sample: PBMCs or a T cell subset sorted from them (not recorded which). The CDR3 here is CASSSTSGTGHEQFF. The CDR3 DNA is TGTGCCAGCAGCTCTACTAGCGGGACGGGGCATGAGCAGTTCTTC.